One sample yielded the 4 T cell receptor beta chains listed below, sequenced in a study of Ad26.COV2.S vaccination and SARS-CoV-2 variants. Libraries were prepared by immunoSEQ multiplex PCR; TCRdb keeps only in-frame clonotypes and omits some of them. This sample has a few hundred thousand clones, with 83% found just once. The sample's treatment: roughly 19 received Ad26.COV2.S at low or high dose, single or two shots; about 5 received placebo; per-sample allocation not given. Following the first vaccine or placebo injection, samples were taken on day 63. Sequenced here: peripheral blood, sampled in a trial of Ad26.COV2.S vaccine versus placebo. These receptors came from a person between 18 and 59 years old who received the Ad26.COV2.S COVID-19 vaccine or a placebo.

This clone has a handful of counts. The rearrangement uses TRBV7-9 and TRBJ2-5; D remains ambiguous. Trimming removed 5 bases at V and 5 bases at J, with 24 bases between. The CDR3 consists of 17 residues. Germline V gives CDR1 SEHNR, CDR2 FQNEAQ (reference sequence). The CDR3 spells CASSPTVIIALAETQYF. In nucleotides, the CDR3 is TGTGCCAGCAGCCCAACGGTCATAATCGCCCTCGCGGAGACCCAGTACTTC.

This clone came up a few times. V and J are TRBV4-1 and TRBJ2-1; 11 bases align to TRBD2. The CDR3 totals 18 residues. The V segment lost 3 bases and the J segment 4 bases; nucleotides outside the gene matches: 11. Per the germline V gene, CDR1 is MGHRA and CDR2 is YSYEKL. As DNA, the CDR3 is TGCGCCAGCAGCCAGAGGGGCACCGGGACTAGCGGATACAATGAGCAGTTCTTC. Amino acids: CASSQRGTGTSGYNEQFF.

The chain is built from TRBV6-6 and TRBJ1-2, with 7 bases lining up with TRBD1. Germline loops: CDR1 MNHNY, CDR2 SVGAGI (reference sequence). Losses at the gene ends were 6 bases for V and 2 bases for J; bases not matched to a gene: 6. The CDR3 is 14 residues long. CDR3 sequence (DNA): TGTGCCAGCAGCCCATCGACAGGGAACTATGGCTACACCTTC. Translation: CASSPSTGNYGYTF.

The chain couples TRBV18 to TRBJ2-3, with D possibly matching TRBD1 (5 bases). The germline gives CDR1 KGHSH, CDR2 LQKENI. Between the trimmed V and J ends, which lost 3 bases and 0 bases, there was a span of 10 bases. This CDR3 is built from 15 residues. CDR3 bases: TGTGCCAGCTCACCGGTAAGGGGCAGCACAGATACGCAGTATTTT. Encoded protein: CASSPVRGSTDTQYF.